This TCR beta chain was found in a study of blood T cell repertoires in COVID-19. Overall study context: PBMCs, B-cell-depleted T cells, or T cells provided the cDNA or gDNA that made up the material.

The germline V and J ends were trimmed by 3 bases and 1 base, with 8 bases remaining between them. The CDR3 is 14 amino acids. Germline V gene lookup returns CDR1 SGHDN and CDR2 FVKESK. Authors' processing steps: Scientists estimated how many nucleated cells there were by amplifying reference gene primers. Method: immunoSEQ multiplex PCR; TCRdb's copy keeps in-frame clones and lacks some. From that table come the V and J calls and clone size; the DNA was used to work out D and trimming. The repertoire holds approximately 270,000 clones, approximately 90% seen once, with about 4% in the top ten. The genes are TRBV14 and TRBJ2-3; a weak D match, TRBD2 (6 bases). This TCR derives from a woman aged 25 to 39 with acute COVID-19. Sample: PBMCs or T cells enriched from blood (not recorded which). In nucleotides, the CDR3 is TGTGCCAGCAGCCAGACTAGTGGCACAGATACGCAGTATTTT. Protein sequence: CASSQTSGTDTQYF.